The following is a TCR beta chain sequence with its context. CDR1 is MNHEY and CDR2 is SMNVEV in the germline V gene (reference sequence). V lost 5 bases, J lost 4 bases, and 17 bases lay in between. The CDR3 runs to 15 residues. Libraries were prepared by immunoSEQ multiplex PCR; TCRdb keeps only in-frame clonotypes and omits some of them. The repertoire holds 60,000 to 75,000 clones, with roughly 80% as singletons. The data belong to a study of OX40 agonist ivuxolimab in advanced cancers. This specimen was CD4+ or CD8+ T cells sorted from blood, taken in a trial of the OX40 agonist ivuxolimab. The clonotype was recovered from an adult with an advanced solid tumor such as melanoma, head and neck, liver or kidney cancer. The chain uses TRBV27 and TRBJ1-1; tentative D call: TRBD1 (5 bases). CDR3 amino acids: CASSRGDSVLTEAFF. CDR3 nucleotide sequence: TGTGCCAGCAGTAGGGGTGACTCAGTACTCACTGAAGCTTTCTTT.